This T cell receptor (beta chain) emerged from a study of post-analysis software for immune sequencing data. To note about this clonotype: Its target is unknown.

Notes on the study in general: Roughly five TRBV segments appeared more often in patients than in controls, and TRBV5-6, TRBV5-1 and TRBV20-1 were among these. By F measure, strong co-clustering occurred among samples prepared in the same batch.

Germline CDR1 is SGHVS and CDR2 is FQNEAQ. CDR3 length equals 15 residues. V lost 1 base and J lost 5, with 13 bases in between. TCR beta cDNA libraries included unique molecular identifiers. TCRdb reprocessed the PCR reads with MiXCR, giving one entry per CDR3 protein. The data hold fewer than 850,000 distinct CDR3 sequences, with 30% observed a single time. V is TRBV7-8 and J is TRBJ2-3; D perhaps matches TRBD2 (6 bases). The TCR was taken from a girl aged 10-17 years with multiple sclerosis. Sequencing used blood. The CDR3 bases are TGTGCCAGCAGCTTAGTTCCTAGCGTAGAAGATACGCAGTATTTT. It encodes CASSLVPSVEDTQYF.